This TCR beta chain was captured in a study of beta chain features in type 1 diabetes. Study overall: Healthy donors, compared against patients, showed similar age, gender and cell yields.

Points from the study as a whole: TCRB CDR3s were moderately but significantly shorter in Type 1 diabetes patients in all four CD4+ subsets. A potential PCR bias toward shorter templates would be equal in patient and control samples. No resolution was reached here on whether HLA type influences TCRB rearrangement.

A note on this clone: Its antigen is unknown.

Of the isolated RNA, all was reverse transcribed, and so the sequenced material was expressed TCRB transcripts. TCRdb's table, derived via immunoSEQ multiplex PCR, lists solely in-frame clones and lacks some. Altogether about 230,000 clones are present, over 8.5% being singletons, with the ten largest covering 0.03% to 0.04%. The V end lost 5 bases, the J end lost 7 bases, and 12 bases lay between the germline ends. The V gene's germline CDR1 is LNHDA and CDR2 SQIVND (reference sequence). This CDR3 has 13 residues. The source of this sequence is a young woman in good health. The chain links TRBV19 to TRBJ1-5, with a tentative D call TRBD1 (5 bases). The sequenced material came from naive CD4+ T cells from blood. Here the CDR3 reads CASSGAGEQPQHF. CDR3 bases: TGTGCCAGTAGTGGGGCGGGGGAGCAGCCCCAGCATTTT.